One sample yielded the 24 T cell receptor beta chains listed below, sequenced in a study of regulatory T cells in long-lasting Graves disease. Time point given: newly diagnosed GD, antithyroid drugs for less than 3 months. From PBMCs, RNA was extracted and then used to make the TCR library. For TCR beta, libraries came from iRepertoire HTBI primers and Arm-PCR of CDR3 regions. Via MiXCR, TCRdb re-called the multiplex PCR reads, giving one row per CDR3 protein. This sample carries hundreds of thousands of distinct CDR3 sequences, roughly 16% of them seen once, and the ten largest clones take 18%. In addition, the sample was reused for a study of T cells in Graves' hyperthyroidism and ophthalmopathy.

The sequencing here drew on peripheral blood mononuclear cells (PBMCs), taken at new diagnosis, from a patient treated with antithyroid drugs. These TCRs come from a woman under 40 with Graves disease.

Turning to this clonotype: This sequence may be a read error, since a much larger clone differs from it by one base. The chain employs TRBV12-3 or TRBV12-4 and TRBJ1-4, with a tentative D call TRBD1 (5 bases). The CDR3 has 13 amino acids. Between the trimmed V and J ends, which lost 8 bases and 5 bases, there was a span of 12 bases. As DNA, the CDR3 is TGTGCCAGCGGGGGGGACGGGAATGAAAAACTGTTTTTT. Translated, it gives CASGGDGNEKLFF.

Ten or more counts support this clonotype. The CDR3 loop reads CSAAKERWDIQYF. The CDR3 DNA is TGCAGTGCTGCCAAGGAGCGGTGGGACATTCAGTACTTC. This sequence joins TRBV20-1 and TRBJ2-4; D possibly corresponds to TRBD2 (5 bases). Germline V lookup: CDR1 DFQATT, CDR2 SNEGSKA (reference sequence). The CDR3 runs 13 residues. V was shortened by 5 bases and J by 8 bases, with 16 bases between the two germline ends.

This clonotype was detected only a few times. CDR3 sequence (DNA): TGTGCCAGCGTCCGGACGGGAAATCAGCCCCAGCATTTT. Encoded protein: CASVRTGNQPQHF. The chain carries TRBV6-1 and TRBJ1-5; D remains ambiguous. CDR3 length equals 13 residues. From germline, CDR1 is MNHNS and CDR2 SASEGT. Trimming cost V 8 bases and J 4 bases, with 12 bases left between them.

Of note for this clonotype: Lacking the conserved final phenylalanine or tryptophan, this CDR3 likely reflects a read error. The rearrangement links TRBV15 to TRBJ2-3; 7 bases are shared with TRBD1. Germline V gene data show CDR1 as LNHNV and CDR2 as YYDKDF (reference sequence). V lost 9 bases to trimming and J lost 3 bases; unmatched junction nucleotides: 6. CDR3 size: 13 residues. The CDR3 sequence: CATQGLLTDTQYS. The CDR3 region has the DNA TGTGCCACACAGGGGCTATTGACAGATACGCAGTATTCT.

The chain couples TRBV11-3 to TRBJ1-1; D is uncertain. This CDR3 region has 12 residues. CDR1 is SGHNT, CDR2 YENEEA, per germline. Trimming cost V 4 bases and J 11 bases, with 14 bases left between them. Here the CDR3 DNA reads TGTGCCAGCAGCTACTCAGGTGGAGCGGCTTTCTTT. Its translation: CASSYSGGAAFF.

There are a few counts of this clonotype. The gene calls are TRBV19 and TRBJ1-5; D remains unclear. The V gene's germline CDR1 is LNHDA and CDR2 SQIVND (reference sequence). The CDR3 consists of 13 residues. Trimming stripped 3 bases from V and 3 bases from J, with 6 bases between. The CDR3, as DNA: TGTGCCAGTAGTATGGCAGTCAATCAGCCCCAGCATTTT. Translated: CASSMAVNQPQHF. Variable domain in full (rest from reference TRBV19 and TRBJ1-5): DGGITQSPKYLFRKEGQNVTLSCEQNLNHDAMYWYRQDPGQGLRLIYYSQIVNDFQKGDIAEGYSVSREKKESFPLTVTSAQKNPTAFYLCASSMAVNQPQHFGDGTRLSIL.

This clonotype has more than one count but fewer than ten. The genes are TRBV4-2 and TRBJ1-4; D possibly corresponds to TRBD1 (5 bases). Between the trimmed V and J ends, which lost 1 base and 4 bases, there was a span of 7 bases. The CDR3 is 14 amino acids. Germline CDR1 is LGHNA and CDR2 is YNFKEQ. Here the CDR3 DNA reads TGTGCCAGCAGCCAAGCACAGGATAATGAAAAACTGTTTTTT. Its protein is CASSQAQDNEKLFF.

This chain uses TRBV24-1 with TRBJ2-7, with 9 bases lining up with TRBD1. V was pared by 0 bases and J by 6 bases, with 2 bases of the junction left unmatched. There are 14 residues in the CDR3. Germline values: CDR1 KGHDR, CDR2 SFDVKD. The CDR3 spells CATSDLTGGGEQYF. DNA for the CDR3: TGTGCCACCAGTGATTTGACAGGGGGCGGCGAGCAGTACTTC.

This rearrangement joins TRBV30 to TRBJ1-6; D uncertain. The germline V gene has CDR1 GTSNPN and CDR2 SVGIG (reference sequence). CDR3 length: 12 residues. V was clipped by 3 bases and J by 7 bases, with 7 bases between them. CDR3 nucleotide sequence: TGTGCCTGGAGGCAACCAAATTCACCCCTCCACTTT. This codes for CAWRQPNSPLHF.

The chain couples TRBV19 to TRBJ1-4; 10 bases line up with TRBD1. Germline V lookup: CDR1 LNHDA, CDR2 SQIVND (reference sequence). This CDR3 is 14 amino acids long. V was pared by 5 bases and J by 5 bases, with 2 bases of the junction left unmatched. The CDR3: CASSVDRGNEKLFF. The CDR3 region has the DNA TGTGCCAGTAGTGTGGACAGGGGGAATGAAAAACTGTTTTTT.

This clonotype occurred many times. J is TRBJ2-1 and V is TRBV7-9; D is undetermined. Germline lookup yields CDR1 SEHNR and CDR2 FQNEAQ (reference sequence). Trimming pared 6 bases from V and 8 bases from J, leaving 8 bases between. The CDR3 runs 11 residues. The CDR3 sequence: CASRLRDEQFF. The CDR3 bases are TGTGCCAGCAGATTAAGGGATGAGCAGTTCTTC.

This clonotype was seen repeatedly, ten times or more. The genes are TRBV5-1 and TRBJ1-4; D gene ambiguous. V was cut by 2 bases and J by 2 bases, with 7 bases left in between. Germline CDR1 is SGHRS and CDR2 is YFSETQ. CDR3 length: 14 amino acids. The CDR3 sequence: CASSFTSTNEKLFF. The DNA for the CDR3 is TGCGCCAGCAGCTTCACGTCTACTAATGAAAAACTGTTTTTT.

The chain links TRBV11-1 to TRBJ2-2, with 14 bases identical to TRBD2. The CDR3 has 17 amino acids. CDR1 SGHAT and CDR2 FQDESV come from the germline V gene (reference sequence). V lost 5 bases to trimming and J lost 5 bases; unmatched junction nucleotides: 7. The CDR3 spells CASSTGLAGVWTGELFF. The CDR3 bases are TGTGCCAGCAGCACGGGACTAGCGGGAGTATGGACCGGGGAGCTGTTTTTT.

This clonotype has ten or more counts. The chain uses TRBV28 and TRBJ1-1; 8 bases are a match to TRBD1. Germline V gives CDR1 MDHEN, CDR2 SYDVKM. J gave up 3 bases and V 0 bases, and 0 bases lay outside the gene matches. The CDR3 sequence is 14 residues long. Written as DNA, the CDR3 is TGTGCCAGCAGTTTATGGGGACAGGACACTGAAGCTTTCTTT. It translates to CASSLWGQDTEAFF. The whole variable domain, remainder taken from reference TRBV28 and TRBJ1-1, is DVKVTQSSRYLVKRTGEKVFLECVQDMDHENMFWYRQDPGLGLRLIYFSYDVKMKEKGDIPEGYSVSREKKERFSLILESASTNQTSMYLCASSLWGQDTEAFFGQGTRLTVV.

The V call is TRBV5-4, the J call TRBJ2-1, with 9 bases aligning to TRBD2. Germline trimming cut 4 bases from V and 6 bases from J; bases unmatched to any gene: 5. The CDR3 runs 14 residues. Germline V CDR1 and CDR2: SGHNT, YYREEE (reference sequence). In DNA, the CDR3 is TGTGCCAGCAGCCTCGGGACTAGCAGCAATGAGCAGTTCTTC. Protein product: CASSLGTSSNEQFF.

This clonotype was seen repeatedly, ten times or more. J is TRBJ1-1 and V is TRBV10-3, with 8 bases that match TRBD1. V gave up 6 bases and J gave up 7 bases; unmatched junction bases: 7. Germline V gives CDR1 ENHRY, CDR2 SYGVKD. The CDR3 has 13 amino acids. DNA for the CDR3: TGTGCCATCAGAGAGGACAGGGATGGTGAAGCTTTCTTT. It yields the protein CAIREDRDGEAFF.

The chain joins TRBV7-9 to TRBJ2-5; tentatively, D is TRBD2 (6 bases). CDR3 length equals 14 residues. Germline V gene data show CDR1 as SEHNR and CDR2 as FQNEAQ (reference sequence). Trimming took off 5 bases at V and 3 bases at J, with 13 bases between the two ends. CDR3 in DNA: TGTGCCAGCAGCCGATCTGGGGGGAAAGAGACCCAGTACTTC. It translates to CASSRSGGKETQYF.

The chain's CDR3 is CASSLPVSGASEQFF. DNA for the CDR3: TGTGCCAGCAGTTTACCCGTTTCAGGCGCCAGTGAGCAGTTCTTC. V is TRBV28 and J is TRBJ2-1; D gene unclear. V was cut by 2 bases and J by 9 bases, with 17 bases left in between. The germline V gene has CDR1 MDHEN and CDR2 SYDVKM. The CDR3 totals 15 residues.

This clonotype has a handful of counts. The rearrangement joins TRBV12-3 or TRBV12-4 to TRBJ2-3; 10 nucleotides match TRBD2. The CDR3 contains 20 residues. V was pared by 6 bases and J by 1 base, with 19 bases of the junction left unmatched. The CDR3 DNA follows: TGTGCCAGCAGGCCCGCGTGGGGAGCGGGAGGGCGGGGGGGCACAGATACGCAGTATTTT. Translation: CASRPAWGAGGRGGTDTQYF.

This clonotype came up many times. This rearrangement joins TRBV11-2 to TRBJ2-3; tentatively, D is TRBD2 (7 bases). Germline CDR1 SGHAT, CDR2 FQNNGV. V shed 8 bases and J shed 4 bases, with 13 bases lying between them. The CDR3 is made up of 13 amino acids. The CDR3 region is CASLGGVPDTQYF. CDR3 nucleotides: TGTGCCAGCTTAGGGGGGGTCCCAGATACGCAGTATTTT.

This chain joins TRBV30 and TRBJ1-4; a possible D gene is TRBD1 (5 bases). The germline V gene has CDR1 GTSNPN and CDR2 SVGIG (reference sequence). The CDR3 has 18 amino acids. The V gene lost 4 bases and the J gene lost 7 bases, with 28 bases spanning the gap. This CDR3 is CAWIRLLIKPGLSEKLFF. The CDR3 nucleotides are TGTGCCTGGATTAGGCTTCTTATTAAACCAGGGTTAAGTGAAAAACTGTTTTTT.

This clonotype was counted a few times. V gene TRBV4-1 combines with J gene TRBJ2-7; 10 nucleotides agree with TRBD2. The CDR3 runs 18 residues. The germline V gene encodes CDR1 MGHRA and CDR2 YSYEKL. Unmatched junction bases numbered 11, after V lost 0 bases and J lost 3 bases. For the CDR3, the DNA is TGCGCCAGCAGCCAAGACCCCGTGCCCCTAGCGGGGGTCTACGAGCAGTACTTC. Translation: CASSQDPVPLAGVYEQYF.

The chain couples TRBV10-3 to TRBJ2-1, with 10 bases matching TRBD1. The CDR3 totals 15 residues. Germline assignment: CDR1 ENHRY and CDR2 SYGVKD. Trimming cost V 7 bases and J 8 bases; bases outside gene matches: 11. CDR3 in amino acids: CAITTGTGVGDEQFF. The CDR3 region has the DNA TGTGCCATCACCACCGGGACAGGGGTCGGCGATGAGCAGTTCTTC.

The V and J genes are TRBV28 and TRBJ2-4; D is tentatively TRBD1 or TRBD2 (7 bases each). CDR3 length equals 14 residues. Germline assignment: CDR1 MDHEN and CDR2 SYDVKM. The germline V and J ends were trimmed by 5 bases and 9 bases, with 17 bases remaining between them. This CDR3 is CASSESSRGGIQYF. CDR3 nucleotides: TGTGCCAGCAGTGAGTCGAGCAGGGGGGGCATTCAGTACTTC.